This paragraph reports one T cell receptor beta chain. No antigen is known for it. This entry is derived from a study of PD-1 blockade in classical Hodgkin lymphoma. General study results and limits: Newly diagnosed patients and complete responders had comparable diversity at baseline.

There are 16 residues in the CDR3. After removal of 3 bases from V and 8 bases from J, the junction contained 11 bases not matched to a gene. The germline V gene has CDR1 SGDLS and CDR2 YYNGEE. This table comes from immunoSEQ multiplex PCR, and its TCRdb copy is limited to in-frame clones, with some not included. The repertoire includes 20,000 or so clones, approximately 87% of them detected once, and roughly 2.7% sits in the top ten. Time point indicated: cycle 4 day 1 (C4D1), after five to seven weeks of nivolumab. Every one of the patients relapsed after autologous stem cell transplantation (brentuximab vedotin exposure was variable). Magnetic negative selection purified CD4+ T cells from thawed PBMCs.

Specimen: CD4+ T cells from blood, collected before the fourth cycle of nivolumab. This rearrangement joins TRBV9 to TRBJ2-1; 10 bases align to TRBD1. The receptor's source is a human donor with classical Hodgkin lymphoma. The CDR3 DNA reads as TGTGCCAGCAGCGCCTGGACAGGGGGGATGTTGGATGAGCAGTTCTTC. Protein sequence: CASSAWTGGMLDEQFF.